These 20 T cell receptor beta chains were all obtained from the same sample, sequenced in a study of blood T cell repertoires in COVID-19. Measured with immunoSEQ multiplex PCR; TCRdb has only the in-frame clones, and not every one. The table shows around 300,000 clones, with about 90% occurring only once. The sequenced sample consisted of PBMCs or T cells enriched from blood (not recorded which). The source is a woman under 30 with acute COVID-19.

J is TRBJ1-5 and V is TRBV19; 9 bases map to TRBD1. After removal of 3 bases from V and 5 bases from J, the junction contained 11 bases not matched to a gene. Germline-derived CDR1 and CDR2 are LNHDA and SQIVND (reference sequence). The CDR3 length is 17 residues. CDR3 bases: TGTGCCAGTAGTATTCACGGGGACAGGGATCCCTATCAGCCCCAGCATTTT. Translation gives CASSIHGDRDPYQPQHF. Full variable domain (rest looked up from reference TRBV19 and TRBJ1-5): DGGITQSPKYLFRKEGQNVTLSCEQNLNHDAMYWYRQDPGQGLRLIYYSQIVNDFQKGDIAEGYSVSREKKESFPLTVTSAQKNPTAFYLCASSIHGDRDPYQPQHFGDGTRLSIL.

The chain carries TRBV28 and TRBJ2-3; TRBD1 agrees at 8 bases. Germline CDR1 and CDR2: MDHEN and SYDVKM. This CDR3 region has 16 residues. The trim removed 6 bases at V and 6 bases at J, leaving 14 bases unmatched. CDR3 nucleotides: TGTGCCAGCAGCACGACAGGGGTTGGGGCCTCCGATACGCAGTATTTT. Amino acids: CASSTTGVGASDTQYF.

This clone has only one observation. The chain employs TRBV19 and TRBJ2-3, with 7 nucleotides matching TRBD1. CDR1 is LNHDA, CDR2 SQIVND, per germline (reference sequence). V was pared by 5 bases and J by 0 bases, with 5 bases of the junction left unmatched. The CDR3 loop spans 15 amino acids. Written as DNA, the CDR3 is TGTGCCAGTAGTCCGCGGACAGGAAGCACAGATACGCAGTATTTT. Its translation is CASSPRTGSTDTQYF.

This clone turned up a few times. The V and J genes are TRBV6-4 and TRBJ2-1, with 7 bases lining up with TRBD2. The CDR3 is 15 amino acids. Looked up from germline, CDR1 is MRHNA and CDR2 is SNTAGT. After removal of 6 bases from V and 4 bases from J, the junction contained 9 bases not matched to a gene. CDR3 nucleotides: TGTGCCAGCAGCCCCAGGGCGGGAGCTTACAATGAGCAGTTCTTC. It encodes CASSPRAGAYNEQFF.

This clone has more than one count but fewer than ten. The CDR3 is CATSNLAGVPDTQYF. The DNA for the CDR3 is TGTGCCACCAGCAATCTAGCGGGAGTCCCAGATACGCAGTATTTT. V gene TRBV15 combines with J gene TRBJ2-3, with 10 bases aligning to TRBD2. V was pared by 4 bases and J by 4 bases, with 5 bases of the junction left unmatched. Germline V gives CDR1 LNHNV, CDR2 YYDKDF (reference sequence). The CDR3 is 15 amino acids.

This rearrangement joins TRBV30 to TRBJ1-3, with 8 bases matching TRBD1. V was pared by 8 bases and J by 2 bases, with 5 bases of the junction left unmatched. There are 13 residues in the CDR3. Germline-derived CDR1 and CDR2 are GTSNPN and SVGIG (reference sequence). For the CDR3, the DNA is TGTGCCGGAGACAGGGGAACTGGAAACACCATATATTTT. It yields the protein CAGDRGTGNTIYF.

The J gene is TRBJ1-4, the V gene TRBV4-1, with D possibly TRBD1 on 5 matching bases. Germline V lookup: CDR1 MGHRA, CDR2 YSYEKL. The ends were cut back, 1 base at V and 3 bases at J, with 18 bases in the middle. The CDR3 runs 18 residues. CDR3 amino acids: CASSQGLWMGGANEKLFF. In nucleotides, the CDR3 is TGCGCCAGCAGCCAAGGATTATGGATGGGGGGAGCTAATGAAAAACTGTTTTTT.

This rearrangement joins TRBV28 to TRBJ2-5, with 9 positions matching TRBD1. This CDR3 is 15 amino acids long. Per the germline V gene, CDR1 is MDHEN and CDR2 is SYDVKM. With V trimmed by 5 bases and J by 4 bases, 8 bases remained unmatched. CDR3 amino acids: CASSRNTGGVETQYF. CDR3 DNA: TGTGCCAGCAGTCGGAATACAGGGGGCGTAGAGACCCAGTACTTC.

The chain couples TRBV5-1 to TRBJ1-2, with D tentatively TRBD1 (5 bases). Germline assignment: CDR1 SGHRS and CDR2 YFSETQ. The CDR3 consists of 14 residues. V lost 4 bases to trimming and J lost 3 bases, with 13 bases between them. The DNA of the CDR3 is TGCGCCAGCAGCCCCACACAGGTGGACTATGGCTACACCTTC. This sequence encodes CASSPTQVDYGYTF.

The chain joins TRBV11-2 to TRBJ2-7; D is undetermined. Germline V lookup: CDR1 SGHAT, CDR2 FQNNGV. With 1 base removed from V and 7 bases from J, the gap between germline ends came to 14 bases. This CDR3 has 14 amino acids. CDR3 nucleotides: TGTGCCAGCAGCTTAGCCTTTGGAGCGTGGGAGCAGTACTTC. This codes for CASSLAFGAWEQYF.

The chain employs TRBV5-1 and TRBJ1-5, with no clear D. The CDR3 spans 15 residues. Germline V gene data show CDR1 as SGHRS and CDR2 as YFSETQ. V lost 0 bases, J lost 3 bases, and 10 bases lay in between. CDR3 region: CASSLDGANNQPQHF. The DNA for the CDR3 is TGCGCCAGCAGCTTGGACGGAGCCAACAATCAGCCCCAGCATTTT.

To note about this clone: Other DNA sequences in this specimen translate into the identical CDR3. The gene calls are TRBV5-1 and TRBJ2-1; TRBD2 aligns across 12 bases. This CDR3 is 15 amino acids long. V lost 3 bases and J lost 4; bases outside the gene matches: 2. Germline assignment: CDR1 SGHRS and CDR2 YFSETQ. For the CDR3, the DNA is TGCGCCAGCAGCTCGGGGACTAGCGGGTACAATGAGCAGTTCTTC. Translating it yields CASSSGTSGYNEQFF.

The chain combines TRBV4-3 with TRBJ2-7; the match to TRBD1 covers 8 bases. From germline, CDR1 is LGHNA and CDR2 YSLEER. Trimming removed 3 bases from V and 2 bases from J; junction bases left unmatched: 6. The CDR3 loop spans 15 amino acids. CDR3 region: CASSQTGTGPYEQYF. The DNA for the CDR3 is TGCGCCAGCAGCCAGACCGGGACAGGACCCTACGAGCAGTACTTC.

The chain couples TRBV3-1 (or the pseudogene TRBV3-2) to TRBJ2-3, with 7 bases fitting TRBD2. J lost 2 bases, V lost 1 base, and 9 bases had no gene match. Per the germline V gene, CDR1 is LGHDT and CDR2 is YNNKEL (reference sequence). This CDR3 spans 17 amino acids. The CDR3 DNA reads TGTGCCAGCAGCCAAGCGTCTCGAGGGAGGGCCACAGATACGCAGTATTTT. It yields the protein CASSQASRGRATDTQYF.

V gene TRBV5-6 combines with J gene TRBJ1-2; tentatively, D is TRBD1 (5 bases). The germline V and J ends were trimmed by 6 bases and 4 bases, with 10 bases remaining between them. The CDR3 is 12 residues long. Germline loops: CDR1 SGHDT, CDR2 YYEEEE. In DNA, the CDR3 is TGTGCCAGCACCAGGGAGGGCTATGGCTACACCTTC. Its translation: CASTREGYGYTF.

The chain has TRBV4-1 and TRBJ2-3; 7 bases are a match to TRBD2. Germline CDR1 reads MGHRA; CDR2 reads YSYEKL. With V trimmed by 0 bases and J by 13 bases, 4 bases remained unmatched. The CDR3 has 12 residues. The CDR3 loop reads CASSQEMGLKYF. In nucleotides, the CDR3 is TGCGCCAGCAGCCAAGAGATGGGACTAAAGTATTTT.

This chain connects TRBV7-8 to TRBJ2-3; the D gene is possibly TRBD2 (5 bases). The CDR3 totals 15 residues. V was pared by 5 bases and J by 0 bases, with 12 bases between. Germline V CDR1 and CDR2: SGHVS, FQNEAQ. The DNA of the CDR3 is TGTGCCAGCAGCCGAGGGAGCAGCAGCACAGATACGCAGTATTTT. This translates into CASSRGSSSTDTQYF.

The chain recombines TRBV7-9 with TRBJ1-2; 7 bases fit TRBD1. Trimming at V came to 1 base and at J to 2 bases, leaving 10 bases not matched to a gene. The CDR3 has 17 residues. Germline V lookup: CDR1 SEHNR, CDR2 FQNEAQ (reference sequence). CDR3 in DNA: TGTGCCAGCAGCTTAGGCTTTACGGGACAGATAAACTATGGCTACACCTTC. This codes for CASSLGFTGQINYGYTF.

The CDR3 loop reads CASSVRQAGEQYF. CDR3 DNA sequence: TGTGCCAGCAGTGTGAGACAGGCGGGCGAGCAGTACTTC. This chain links TRBV2 with TRBJ2-7, with D perhaps matching TRBD1 (6 bases). In germline, CDR1 is SNHLY, CDR2 FYNNEI. The CDR3 has 13 residues. V lost 4 bases and J 6 bases, leaving 13 bases between the germline ends.

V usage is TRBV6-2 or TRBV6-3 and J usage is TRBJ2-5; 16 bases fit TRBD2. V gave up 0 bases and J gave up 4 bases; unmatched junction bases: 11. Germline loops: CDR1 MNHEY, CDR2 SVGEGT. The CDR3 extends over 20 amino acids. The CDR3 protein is CASSYSEGLAGGIRRETQYF. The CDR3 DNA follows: TGTGCCAGCAGTTACTCGGAGGGACTAGCGGGAGGGATTCGAAGAGAGACCCAGTACTTC.